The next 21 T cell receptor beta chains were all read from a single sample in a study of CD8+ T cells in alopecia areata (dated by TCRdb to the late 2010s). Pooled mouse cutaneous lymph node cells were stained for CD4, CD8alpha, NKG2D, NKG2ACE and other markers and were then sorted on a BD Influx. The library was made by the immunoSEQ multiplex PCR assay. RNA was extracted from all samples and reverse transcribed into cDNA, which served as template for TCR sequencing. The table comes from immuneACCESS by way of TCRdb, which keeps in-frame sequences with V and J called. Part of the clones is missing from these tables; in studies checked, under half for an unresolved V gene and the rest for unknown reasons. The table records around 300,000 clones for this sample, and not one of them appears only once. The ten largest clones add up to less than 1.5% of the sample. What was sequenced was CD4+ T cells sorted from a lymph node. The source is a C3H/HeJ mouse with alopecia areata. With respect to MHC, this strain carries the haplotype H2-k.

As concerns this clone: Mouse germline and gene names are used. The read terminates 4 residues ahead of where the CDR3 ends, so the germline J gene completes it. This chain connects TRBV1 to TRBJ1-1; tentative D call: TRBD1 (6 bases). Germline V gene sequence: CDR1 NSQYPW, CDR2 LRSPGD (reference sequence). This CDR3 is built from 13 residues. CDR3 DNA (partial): TGCACCTGCAGTGCCTCGGGACAAACA. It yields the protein CTCSASGQT. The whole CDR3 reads CTCSASGQTEVFF.

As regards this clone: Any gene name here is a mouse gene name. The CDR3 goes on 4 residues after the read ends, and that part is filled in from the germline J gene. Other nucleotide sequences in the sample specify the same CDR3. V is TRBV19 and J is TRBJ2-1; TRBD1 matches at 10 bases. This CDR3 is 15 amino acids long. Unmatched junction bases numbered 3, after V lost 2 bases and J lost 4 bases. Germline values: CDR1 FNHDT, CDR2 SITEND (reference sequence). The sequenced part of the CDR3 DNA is TGTGCCAGCAGTATTCGGGACAGGGGTTATGCT. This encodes CASSIRDRGYA. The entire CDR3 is CASSIRDRGYAEQFF.

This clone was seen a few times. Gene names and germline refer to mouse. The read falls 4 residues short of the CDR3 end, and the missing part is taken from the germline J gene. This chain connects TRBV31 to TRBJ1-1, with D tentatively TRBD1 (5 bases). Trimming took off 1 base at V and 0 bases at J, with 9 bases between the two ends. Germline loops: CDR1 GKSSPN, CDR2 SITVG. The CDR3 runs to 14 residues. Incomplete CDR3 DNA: TGTGCCTGGAGTCGGACATATGCAAACACA. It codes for CAWSRTYANT. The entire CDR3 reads CAWSRTYANTEVFF.

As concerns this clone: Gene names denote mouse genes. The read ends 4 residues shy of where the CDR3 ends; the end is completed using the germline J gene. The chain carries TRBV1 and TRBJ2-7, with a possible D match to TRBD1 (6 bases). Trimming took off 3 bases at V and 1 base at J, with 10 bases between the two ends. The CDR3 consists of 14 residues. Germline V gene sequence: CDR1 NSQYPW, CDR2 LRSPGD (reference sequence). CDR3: CTCSAAGQSYEQYF. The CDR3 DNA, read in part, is TGCACCTGCAGTGCGGCGGGACAATCCTAT.

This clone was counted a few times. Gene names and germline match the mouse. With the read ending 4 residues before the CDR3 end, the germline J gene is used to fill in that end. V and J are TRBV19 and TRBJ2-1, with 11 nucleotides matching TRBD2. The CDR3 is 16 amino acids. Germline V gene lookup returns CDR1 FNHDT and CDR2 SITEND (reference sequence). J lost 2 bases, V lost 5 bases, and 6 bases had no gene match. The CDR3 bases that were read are TGTGCCAGCAGACGGACTGGGGGGACCTACTATGCT. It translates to CASRRTGGTYYA. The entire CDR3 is CASRRTGGTYYAEQFF.

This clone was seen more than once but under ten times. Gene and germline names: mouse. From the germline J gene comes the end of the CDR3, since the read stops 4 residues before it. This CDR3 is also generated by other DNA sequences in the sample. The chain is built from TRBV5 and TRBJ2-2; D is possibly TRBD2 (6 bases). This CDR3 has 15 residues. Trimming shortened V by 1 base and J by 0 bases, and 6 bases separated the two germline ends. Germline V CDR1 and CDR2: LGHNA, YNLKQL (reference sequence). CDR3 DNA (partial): TGTGCCAGCAGCCAAGGACTGGCAAACACCGGG. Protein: CASSQGLANTG. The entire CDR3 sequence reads CASSQGLANTGQLYF.

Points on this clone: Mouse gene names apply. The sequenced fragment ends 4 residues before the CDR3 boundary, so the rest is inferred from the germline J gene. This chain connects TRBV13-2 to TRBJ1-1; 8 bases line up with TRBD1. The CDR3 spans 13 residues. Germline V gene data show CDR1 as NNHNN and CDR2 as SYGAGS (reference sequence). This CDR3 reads CASGDGTGTEVFF. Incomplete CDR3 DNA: TGTGCCAGCGGTGATGGGACAGGGACA.

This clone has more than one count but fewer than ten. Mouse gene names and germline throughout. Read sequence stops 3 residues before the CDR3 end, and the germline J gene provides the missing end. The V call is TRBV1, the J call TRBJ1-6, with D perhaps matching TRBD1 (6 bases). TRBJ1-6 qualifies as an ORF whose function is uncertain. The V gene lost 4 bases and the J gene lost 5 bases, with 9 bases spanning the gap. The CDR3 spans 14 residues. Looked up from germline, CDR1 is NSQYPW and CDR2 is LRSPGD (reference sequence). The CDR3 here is CTCSDRANNSPLYF. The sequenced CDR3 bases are TGCACCTGCAGTGACAGGGCGAATAATTCGCCC.

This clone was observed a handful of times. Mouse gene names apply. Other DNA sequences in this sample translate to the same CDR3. The CDR3 region is CAWSLTGGAETLYF. CDR3 bases read: TGTGCCTGGAGTCTCACTGGGGGGGCAGAA. This chain joins TRBV31 and TRBJ2-3; 9 bases fit TRBD2. Read data end 4 residues before the CDR3 end; the end is taken from the germline J gene. Looked up from germline, CDR1 is GKSSPN and CDR2 is SITVG. CDR3 size: 14 residues. J gave up 3 bases and V 0 bases, and 1 base lay outside the gene matches.

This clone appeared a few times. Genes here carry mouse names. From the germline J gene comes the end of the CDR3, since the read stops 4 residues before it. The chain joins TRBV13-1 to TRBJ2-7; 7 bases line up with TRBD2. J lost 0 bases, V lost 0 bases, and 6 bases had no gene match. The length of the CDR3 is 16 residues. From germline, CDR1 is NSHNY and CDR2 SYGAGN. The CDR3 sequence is CASSDAAGGSSYEQYF. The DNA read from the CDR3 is TGTGCCAGCAGTGATGCGGCTGGGGGAAGCTCCTAT.

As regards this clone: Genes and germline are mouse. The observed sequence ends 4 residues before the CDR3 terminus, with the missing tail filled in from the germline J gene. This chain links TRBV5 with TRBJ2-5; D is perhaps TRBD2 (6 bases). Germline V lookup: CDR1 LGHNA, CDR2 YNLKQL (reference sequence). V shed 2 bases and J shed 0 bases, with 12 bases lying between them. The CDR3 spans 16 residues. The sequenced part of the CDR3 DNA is TGTGCCAGCAGCCAAATACTGGGAATTAACCAAGAC. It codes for CASSQILGINQD. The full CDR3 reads CASSQILGINQDTQYF.

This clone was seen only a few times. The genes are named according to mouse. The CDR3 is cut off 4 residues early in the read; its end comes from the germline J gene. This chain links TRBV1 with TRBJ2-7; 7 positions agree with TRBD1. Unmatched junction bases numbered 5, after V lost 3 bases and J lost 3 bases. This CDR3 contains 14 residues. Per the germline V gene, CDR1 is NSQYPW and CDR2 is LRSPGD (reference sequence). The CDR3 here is CTCSAGTALYEQYF. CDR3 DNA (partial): TGCACCTGCAGTGCGGGGACAGCCCTCTAT. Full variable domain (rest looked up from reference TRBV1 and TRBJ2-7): VTLLEQNPRWRLVPRGQAVNLRCILKNSQYPWMSWYQQDLQKQLQWLFTLRSPGDKEVKSLPGADYLATRVTDTELRLQVANMSQGRTLYCTCSAGTALYEQYFGPGTRLTVL.

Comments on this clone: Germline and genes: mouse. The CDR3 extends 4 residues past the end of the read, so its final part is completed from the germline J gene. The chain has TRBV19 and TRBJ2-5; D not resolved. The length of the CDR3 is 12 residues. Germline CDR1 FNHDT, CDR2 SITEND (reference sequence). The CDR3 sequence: CASSNLEDTQYF. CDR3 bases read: TGTGCCAGCAGTAACCTGGAAGAC.

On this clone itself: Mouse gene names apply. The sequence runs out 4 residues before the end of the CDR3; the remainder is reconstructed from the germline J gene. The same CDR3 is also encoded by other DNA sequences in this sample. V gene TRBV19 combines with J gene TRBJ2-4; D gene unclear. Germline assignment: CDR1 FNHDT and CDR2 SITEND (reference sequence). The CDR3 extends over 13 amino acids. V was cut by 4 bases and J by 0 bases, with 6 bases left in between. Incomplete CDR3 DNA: TGTGCCAGCAGTCGACAAAGTCAAAAC. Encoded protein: CASSRQSQN. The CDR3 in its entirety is CASSRQSQNTLYF.

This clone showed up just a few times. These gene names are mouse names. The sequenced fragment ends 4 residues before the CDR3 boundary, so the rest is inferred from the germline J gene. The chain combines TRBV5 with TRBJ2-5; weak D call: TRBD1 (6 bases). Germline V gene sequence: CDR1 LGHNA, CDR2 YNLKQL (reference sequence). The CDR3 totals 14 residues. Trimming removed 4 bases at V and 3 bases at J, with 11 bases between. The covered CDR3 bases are TGTGCCAGCAGCCCCAGACAGGAGCAAGAC. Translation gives CASSPRQEQD. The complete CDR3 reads CASSPRQEQDTQYF.

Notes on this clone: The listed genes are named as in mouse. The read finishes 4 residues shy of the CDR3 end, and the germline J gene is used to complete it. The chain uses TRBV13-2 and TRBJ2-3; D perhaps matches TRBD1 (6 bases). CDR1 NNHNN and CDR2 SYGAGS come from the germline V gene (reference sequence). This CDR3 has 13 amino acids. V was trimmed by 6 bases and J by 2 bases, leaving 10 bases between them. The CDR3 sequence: CASARQVAETLYF. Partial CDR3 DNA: TGTGCCAGCGCCCGACAGGTTGCAGAA.

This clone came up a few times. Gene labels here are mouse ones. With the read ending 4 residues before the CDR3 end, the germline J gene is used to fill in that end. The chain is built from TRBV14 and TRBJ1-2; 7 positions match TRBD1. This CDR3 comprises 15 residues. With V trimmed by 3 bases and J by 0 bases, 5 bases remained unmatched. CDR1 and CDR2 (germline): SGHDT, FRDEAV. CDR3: CASSSWDRTNSDYTF. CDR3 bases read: TGTGCCAGCAGTTCCTGGGACAGAACAAACTCC.

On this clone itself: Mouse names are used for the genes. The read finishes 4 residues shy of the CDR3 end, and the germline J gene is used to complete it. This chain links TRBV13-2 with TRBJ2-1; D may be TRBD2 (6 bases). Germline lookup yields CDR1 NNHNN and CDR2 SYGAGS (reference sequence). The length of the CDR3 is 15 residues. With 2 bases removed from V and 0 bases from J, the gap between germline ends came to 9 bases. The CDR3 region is CASGELGGNYAEQFF. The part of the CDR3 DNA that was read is TGTGCCAGCGGTGAACTGGGCGGTAACTATGCT.

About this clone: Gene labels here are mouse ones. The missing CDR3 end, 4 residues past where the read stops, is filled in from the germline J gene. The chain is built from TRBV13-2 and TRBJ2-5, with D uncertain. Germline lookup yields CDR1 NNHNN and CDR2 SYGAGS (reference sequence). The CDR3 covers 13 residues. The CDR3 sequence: CASGAARKDTQYF. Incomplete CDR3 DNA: TGTGCCAGCGGTGCCGCCAGAAAAGAC.

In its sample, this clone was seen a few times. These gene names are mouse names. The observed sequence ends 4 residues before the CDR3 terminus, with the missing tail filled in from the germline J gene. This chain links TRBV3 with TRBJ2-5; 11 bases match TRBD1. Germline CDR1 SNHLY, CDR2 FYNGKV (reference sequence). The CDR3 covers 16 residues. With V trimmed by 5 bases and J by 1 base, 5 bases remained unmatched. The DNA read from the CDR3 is TGTGCCAGCAGCCCGGACAGGGGGCGGGACCAAGAC. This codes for CASSPDRGRDQD. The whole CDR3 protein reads CASSPDRGRDQDTQYF. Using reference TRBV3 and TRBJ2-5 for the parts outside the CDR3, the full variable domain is GPKVLQIPSHQIIDMGQMVTLNCDPVSNHLYFYWYKQILGQQMEFLVNFYNGKVMEKSKLFKDQFSVERPDGSYFTLKIQPTALEDSAVYFCASSPDRGRDQDTQYFGPGTRLLVL.

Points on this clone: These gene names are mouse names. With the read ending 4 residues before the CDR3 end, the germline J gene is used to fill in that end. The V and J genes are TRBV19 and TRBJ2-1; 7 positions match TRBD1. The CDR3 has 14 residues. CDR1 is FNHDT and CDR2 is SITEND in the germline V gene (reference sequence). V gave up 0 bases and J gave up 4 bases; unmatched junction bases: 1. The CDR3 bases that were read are TGTGCCAGCAGTATAGAGGGACAGTATGCT. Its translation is CASSIEGQYA. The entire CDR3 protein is CASSIEGQYAEQFF. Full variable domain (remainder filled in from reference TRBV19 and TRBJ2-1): GGIITQTPKFLIGQEGQKLTLKCQQNFNHDTMYWYRQDSGKGLRLIYYSITENDLQKGDLSEGYDASREKKSSFSLTVTSAQKNEMAVFLCASSIEGQYAEQFFGPGTRLTVL.